This T cell receptor (beta chain) appears in the sequencing data of a study of blood T cell repertoires in COVID-19. Background on the study: Acute and convalescent COVID-19 specimens originated in the United States, Italy and Spain. Sources were T cells, B-cell-depleted T cells, or PBMCs; the material itself was cDNA or gDNA.

Germline V gives CDR1 KGHSH, CDR2 LQKENI. With 9 bases removed from V and 4 bases from J, the gap between germline ends came to 6 bases. The CDR3 is made up of 11 amino acids. Per the original methods: Reference gene primer amplification gave nucleated cell count estimates. Produced via immunoSEQ multiplex PCR; TCRdb's table is partial and in-frame only. V, J and clone size derive from that table, while D and trimming were established from the DNA sequence. The table records about 180,000 clones, approximately 89% of them present only once. Specimen: peripheral blood. The V gene is TRBV18, the J gene TRBJ2-2; D unclear. The receptor was derived from a woman younger than 45 with acute or convalescent COVID-19. The CDR3 DNA follows: TGTGCCAGTGCGATCACCGGGGAGCTGTTTTTT. Translated: CASAITGELFF.